This TCR beta chain was found in a study of blood T cell repertoires in COVID-19. The CDR3 has 15 amino acids. Trimming took off 6 bases at V and 7 bases at J, with 16 bases between the two ends. Germline lookup yields CDR1 SGHTA and CDR2 FQGNSA. Study processing details: Amplification with reference gene primers provided the estimates of nucleated cell counts. Assay used: immunoSEQ multiplex PCR; TCRdb lists only in-frame clones, some missing. The V and J calls and clone size are taken from that table; D and trimming were inferred from the DNA. The repertoire consists of a few hundred thousand clones, with 82% occurring once and the leading ten covering around 3.4%.

The chain joins TRBV7-2 to TRBJ1-6, with D hard to call. The clonotype was recovered from a woman aged 55-70 years who had recovered from COVID-19. Specimen: PBMCs or T cells enriched from blood (not recorded which). The chain's CDR3 is CASSLYLGLNSPLHF. CDR3 DNA sequence: TGTGCCAGCAGTCTATATCTCGGTTTAAATTCACCCCTCCACTTT.